Each of the 9 T cell receptor beta chains below was sequenced from the same sample in a study of OX40 agonist ivuxolimab in advanced cancers. Library prep was done by the immunoSEQ multiplex PCR assay. TCRdb's version of the immuneACCESS table is confined to in-frame rearrangements and falls short of the full clone set. An unresolved V gene accounts for under half of the shortfall where checked; the remainder is of unknown origin. This sample holds about 86,000 clones; about 89% were observed only once. Roughly 9.4% of the sample is held by the ten biggest clonotypes. Here the sequenced sample was CD4+ or CD8+ T cells sorted from blood, taken in a trial of the OX40 agonist ivuxolimab. These receptors came from an adult with an advanced solid tumor such as melanoma, head and neck, liver or kidney cancer.

The rearrangement uses TRBV6-5 and TRBJ2-3; D may match TRBD1 or TRBD2 (6 bases each). Trimming took 11 bases from V and 1 from J, leaving 13 bases between them. This CDR3 has 13 amino acids. Per the germline V gene, CDR1 is MNHEY and CDR2 is SVGAGI. As DNA, the CDR3 is TGTGCCTCTAAGGAGGGGGGCACAGATACGCAGTATTTT. Its translation: CASKEGGTDTQYF.

The chain recombines TRBV7-6 with TRBJ2-7, with TRBD2 matching 7 bases. Losses at the gene ends were 2 bases for V and 3 bases for J; bases not matched to a gene: 7. Germline CDR1 SGHVS, CDR2 FNYEAQ. This CDR3 has 15 amino acids. For the CDR3, the DNA is TGTGCCAGCAGCTTATCTGCGGGAGAAGGCTACGAGCAGTACTTC. Its protein is CASSLSAGEGYEQYF.

The chain links TRBV27 to TRBJ2-7, with D perhaps matching TRBD1 (5 bases). In germline, CDR1 is MNHEY, CDR2 SMNVEV (reference sequence). CDR3 length: 13 residues. V was clipped by 3 bases and J by 0 bases, with 6 bases between them. The DNA for the CDR3 is TGTGCCAGCAGTTTGACAGCCTCCTACGAGCAGTACTTC. Residues: CASSLTASYEQYF.

This clone was seen a handful of times. The V call is TRBV27, the J call TRBJ1-4; D is uncertain. The V end lost 0 bases, the J end lost 5 bases, and 4 bases lay between the germline ends. The germline V gene encodes CDR1 MNHEY and CDR2 SMNVEV (reference sequence). The CDR3 totals 13 residues. CDR3 nucleotides: TGTGCCAGCAGTTTATCGAGAAATGAAAAACTGTTTTTT. Translating gives CASSLSRNEKLFF.

J is TRBJ2-7 and V is TRBV6-6; 8 nucleotides match TRBD2. The V segment lost 5 bases and the J segment 2 bases; nucleotides outside the gene matches: 8. CDR1 and CDR2 (germline): MNHNY, SVGAGI (reference sequence). This CDR3 spans 15 amino acids. The CDR3 protein is CASSHTGTSAYEQYF. CDR3 nucleotides: TGTGCCAGCAGTCACACCGGGACTAGTGCCTACGAGCAGTACTTC.

V usage is TRBV14 and J usage is TRBJ2-5; no definite D call. CDR1 is SGHDN and CDR2 is FVKESK in the germline V gene. With 1 base removed from V and 5 bases from J, the gap between germline ends came to 14 bases. The CDR3 is 15 amino acids. The CDR3 is CASSQVHGVGETQYF. The CDR3, as DNA: TGTGCCAGCAGCCAAGTCCATGGTGTCGGGGAGACCCAGTACTTC. The full variable domain, its missing parts supplied by reference TRBV14 and TRBJ2-5, is EAGVTQFPSHSVIEKGQTVTLRCDPISGHDNLYWYRRVMGKEIKFLLHFVKESKQDESGMPNNRFLAERTGGTYSTLKVQPAELEDSGVYFCASSQVHGVGETQYFGPGTRLLVL.

This clone is classed as medium-sized (0.01 to 0.1%). This sequence joins TRBV5-1 and TRBJ1-2; TRBD1 might be the D (6 bases). V was cut by 2 bases and J by 1 base, with 18 bases left in between. CDR3 size: 17 residues. Germline loops: CDR1 SGHRS, CDR2 YFSETQ. The CDR3 spells CASSFGGSPTHNYGYTF. Written as DNA, the CDR3 is TGCGCCAGCAGCTTCGGGGGCTCCCCTACTCATAACTATGGCTACACCTTC.

The rearrangement joins TRBV10-2 to TRBJ2-7; D is unresolved. CDR1 and CDR2 (germline): WSHSY, SAAADI. The CDR3 loop spans 13 amino acids. Between the trimmed V and J ends, which lost 6 bases and 3 bases, there was a span of 12 bases. This CDR3 reads CASRLLGDYEQYF. In nucleotides, the CDR3 is TGCGCCAGCAGGTTACTTGGTGACTACGAGCAGTACTTC.

The V call is TRBV7-9, the J call TRBJ2-1, with 10 bases lining up with TRBD2. Unmatched junction bases numbered 10, after V lost 4 bases and J lost 10 bases. Germline CDR1 reads SEHNR; CDR2 reads FQNEAQ (reference sequence). CDR3 size: 15 residues. Here the CDR3 reads CASSSQREGSVEQFF. In nucleotides, the CDR3 is TGTGCCAGCAGCTCTCAGCGGGAGGGGAGTGTAGAGCAGTTCTTC.